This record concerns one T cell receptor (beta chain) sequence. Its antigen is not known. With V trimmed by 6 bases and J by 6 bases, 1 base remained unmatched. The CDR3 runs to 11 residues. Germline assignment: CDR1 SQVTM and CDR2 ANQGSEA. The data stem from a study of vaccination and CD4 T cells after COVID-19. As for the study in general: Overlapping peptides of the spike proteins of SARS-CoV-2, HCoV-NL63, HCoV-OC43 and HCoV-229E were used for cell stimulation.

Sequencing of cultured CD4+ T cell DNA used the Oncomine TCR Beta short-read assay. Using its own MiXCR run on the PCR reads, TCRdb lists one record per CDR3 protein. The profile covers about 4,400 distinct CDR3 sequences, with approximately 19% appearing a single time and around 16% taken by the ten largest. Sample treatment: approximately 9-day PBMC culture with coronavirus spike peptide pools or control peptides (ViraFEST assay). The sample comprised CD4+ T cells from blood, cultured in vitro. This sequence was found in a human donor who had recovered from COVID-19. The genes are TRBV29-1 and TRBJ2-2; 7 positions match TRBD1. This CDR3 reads CSVTGAGELFF. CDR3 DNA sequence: TGCAGCGTCACAGGGGCCGGGGAGCTGTTTTTT.